Shown below are 29 T cell receptor beta chains from a single sample sequenced in a study of CD8 T cells in Susac syndrome. With random hexamers, 0.5 to 1 ug RNA was reverse transcribed. TCRdb recomputed calls from the immunoSEQ multiplex PCR reads with MiXCR, one row per CDR3 protein. Among 200,000 to 250,000 distinct CDR3 sequences listed, around 90% were seen once. The specimen was CD8+ T cells from PBMCs. These receptors originate from a human donor with multiple sclerosis.

This clonotype was recorded once. The chain carries TRBV5-4 and TRBJ1-5; D remains ambiguous. Looked up from germline, CDR1 is SGHNT and CDR2 is YYREEE (reference sequence). The CDR3 sequence is 14 residues long. V was pared by 4 bases and J by 3 bases, with 11 bases between. CDR3 in amino acids: CASSTARLNQPQHF. In nucleotides, the CDR3 is TGTGCCAGCAGCACGGCCCGTCTCAATCAGCCCCAGCATTTT.

This clonotype came up a few times. The CDR3 loop reads CASSHPSIDRRDEQYF. The CDR3 region has the DNA TGTGCCAGCAGCCACCCCTCGATCGACAGAAGGGACGAGCAGTACTTC. The chain employs TRBV7-9 and TRBJ2-7, with a tentative D call TRBD1 (5 bases). From germline, CDR1 is SEHNR and CDR2 FQNEAQ (reference sequence). With 5 bases removed from V and 5 bases from J, the gap between germline ends came to 22 bases. This CDR3 is 16 amino acids long.

The chain recombines TRBV12-3 or TRBV12-4 with TRBJ2-3, with TRBD2 identical over 11 bases. V lost 5 bases to trimming and J lost 1 base; unmatched junction nucleotides: 2. The CDR3 is 15 amino acids. The chain's CDR3 is CASSQTSGGTDTQYF. As DNA, the CDR3 is TGTGCCAGCAGTCAGACTAGCGGGGGCACAGATACGCAGTATTTT.

The chain is built from TRBV6-5 and TRBJ2-1, with 8 bases that match TRBD2. This CDR3 contains 18 residues. CDR1 is MNHEY, CDR2 SVGAGI, per germline. Unmatched junction bases numbered 14, after V lost 0 bases and J lost 7 bases. The CDR3 is CASSYSPLRGAALNEQFF. Here the CDR3 DNA reads TGTGCCAGCAGTTACTCCCCCTTGCGGGGGGCCGCATTGAATGAGCAGTTCTTC.

This chain links TRBV6-1 with TRBJ2-3; 11 positions agree with TRBD2. CDR1 is MNHNS and CDR2 is SASEGT in the germline V gene. The CDR3 covers 15 residues. The ends lost 4 bases at V and 4 bases at J; junction bases unmatched: 4. CDR3 DNA sequence: TGTGCCAGCAGTGTAGCGGGGGGGAACCCAGATACGCAGTATTTT. It yields the protein CASSVAGGNPDTQYF.

This clonotype is a singleton in its sample. The rearrangement links TRBV19 to TRBJ2-3; no reliable D call. The CDR3 consists of 12 residues. Per the germline V gene, CDR1 is LNHDA and CDR2 is SQIVND (reference sequence). Deletions cut 5 bases from V and 4 bases from J, with 7 bases between. CDR3 sequence reads: CASSSKSDTQYF. CDR3 DNA sequence: TGTGCCAGTAGTTCTAAGTCAGATACGCAGTATTTT.

V is TRBV5-5 and J is TRBJ1-2, with 8 bases that match TRBD1. Losses at the gene ends were 6 bases for V and 4 bases for J; bases not matched to a gene: 17. The CDR3 totals 17 residues. In germline, CDR1 is SGHKS, CDR2 YYEKEE (reference sequence). CDR3 coding DNA: TGTGCCAGCACCCCCGGATCAGGGACAGGAAGACTCTATGGCTACACCTTC. Translation gives CASTPGSGTGRLYGYTF.

The chain carries TRBV12-5 and TRBJ1-2; D ambiguous. V lost 0 bases and J lost 2, with 13 bases in between. Germline V gene sequence: CDR1 LGHNT, CDR2 FRNRAP. The CDR3 has 16 residues. CDR3 sequence (DNA): TGTGCTAGTGGTTTGGTACCCAAGGACTTGAACTATGGCTACACCTTC. Translation gives CASGLVPKDLNYGYTF.

The chain has TRBV24-1 and TRBJ2-3; 10 bases match TRBD1. The V gene's germline CDR1 is KGHDR and CDR2 SFDVKD. This CDR3 contains 16 residues. Losses at the gene ends were 4 bases for V and 1 base for J; bases not matched to a gene: 4. The CDR3 DNA sequence: TGTGCCACCAGTGAAGGGACAGGGGAAGGCACAGATACGCAGTATTTT. Translated: CATSEGTGEGTDTQYF.

CDR3 loop: CASSLEFGGGTDTQYF. CDR3 DNA sequence: TGTGCCAGCAGCTTAGAATTTGGCGGGGGCACAGATACGCAGTATTTT. The V call is TRBV11-3, the J call TRBJ2-3, with D possibly matching TRBD2 (6 bases). Germline CDR1 is SGHNT and CDR2 is YENEEA. V shed 0 bases and J shed 1 base, with 11 bases lying between them. The CDR3 is made up of 16 amino acids.

The chain has TRBV13 and TRBJ1-1, with no clear D. Germline assignment: CDR1 PRHDT and CDR2 FYEKMQ (reference sequence). The CDR3 runs 13 residues. The V and J ends lost 0 bases and 5 bases respectively, with 7 bases between them. The CDR3 sequence: CASSLGVRTEAFF. CDR3 DNA: TGTGCCAGCAGCTTAGGAGTACGGACTGAAGCTTTCTTT.

V usage is TRBV2 and J usage is TRBJ1-1; TRBD1 aligns across 7 bases. The CDR3 covers 13 residues. Germline V gives CDR1 SNHLY, CDR2 FYNNEI. Trimming removed 6 bases from V and 6 bases from J; junction bases left unmatched: 7. CDR3 nucleotide sequence: TGTGCCAGCAGCGGAACAGGGGATCCTGAAGCTTTCTTT. Residues: CASSGTGDPEAFF.

The chain recombines TRBV7-9 with TRBJ1-2, with D unresolved. Trimming took off 5 bases at V and 7 bases at J, with 17 bases between the two ends. Germline V CDR1 and CDR2: SEHNR, FQNEAQ (reference sequence). The CDR3 runs to 14 residues. The CDR3 DNA sequence: TGTGCCAGCAGCCCCGGACCCGAGGAGACTGGCTACACCTTC. Amino acid sequence: CASSPGPEETGYTF.

The gene calls are TRBV20-1 and TRBJ2-5; 13 bases line up with TRBD2. From germline, CDR1 is DFQATT and CDR2 SNEGSKA (reference sequence). V was clipped by 0 bases and J by 5 bases; unmatched bases: 6. The CDR3 runs 16 residues. DNA of the CDR3: TGCAGTGCTAGAGATCCCGCACTAGCGGGAGGGGAGACCCAGTACTTC. It codes for CSARDPALAGGETQYF.

CDR3 sequence reads: CASADRVGYEQYF. For the CDR3, the DNA is TGTGCCAGCGCCGACAGGGTAGGCTACGAGCAGTACTTC. This chain connects TRBV19 to TRBJ2-7; 7 nucleotides agree with TRBD1. The CDR3 contains 13 residues. V lost 9 bases to trimming and J lost 3 bases; unmatched junction nucleotides: 8. Germline V CDR1 and CDR2: LNHDA, SQIVND (reference sequence).

This clonotype was counted once. The V call is TRBV5-6, the J call TRBJ2-2; maybe TRBD1 (6 bases). The CDR3 totals 15 residues. V gave up 6 bases and J gave up 0 bases, with 12 bases separating them. Germline lookup yields CDR1 SGHDT and CDR2 YYEEEE. The CDR3 DNA reads TGTGCCAGCAAACTGGACAGCGCGAACACCGGGGAGCTGTTTTTT. This encodes CASKLDSANTGELFF.

The J gene is TRBJ2-7, the V gene TRBV2, with unresolved D. Trimming took 8 bases from V and 4 from J, leaving 18 bases between them. CDR3 length: 14 amino acids. CDR1 SNHLY and CDR2 FYNNEI come from the germline V gene. The DNA of the CDR3 is TGTGCCAGCGTCTCCGAGCGAGAAGGTTACGAGCAGTACTTC. Protein sequence: CASVSEREGYEQYF.

The chain links TRBV14 to TRBJ2-7, with TRBD1 matching 7 bases. The CDR3 has 14 residues. V gave up 3 bases and J gave up 2 bases; unmatched junction bases: 4. Germline loops: CDR1 SGHDN, CDR2 FVKESK. CDR3 bases: TGTGCCAGCAGCCAGATGGGGACAGCCTACGAGCAGTACTTC. This encodes CASSQMGTAYEQYF. The full variable domain, completed using reference TRBV14 and TRBJ2-7, is EAGVTQFPSHSVIEKGQTVTLRCDPISGHDNLYWYRRVMGKEIKFLLHFVKESKQDESGMPNNRFLAERTGGTYSTLKVQPAELEDSGVYFCASSQMGTAYEQYFGPGTRLTVT.

J is TRBJ2-1 and V is TRBV2; a weak D match, TRBD2 (5 bases). The CDR3 loop spans 15 amino acids. V was cut by 8 bases and J by 0 bases, with 14 bases left in between. Germline CDR1 and CDR2: SNHLY and FYNNEI. The CDR3 DNA reads as TGTGCCAGCCTCGGAGGCAGGAGCTCCTACAATGAGCAGTTCTTC. It codes for CASLGGRSSYNEQFF. The variable domain in full, with the rest retrieved from reference TRBV2 and TRBJ2-1, is EPEVTQTPSHQVTQMGQEVILRCVPISNHLYFYWYRQILGQKVEFLVSFYNNEISEKSEIFDDQFSVERPDGSNFTLKIRSTKLEDSAMYFCASLGGRSSYNEQFFGPGTRLTVL.

V gene TRBV24-1 combines with J gene TRBJ2-1; weak D call: TRBD2 (6 bases). CDR1 and CDR2 from the germline V gene are KGHDR and SFDVKD. V lost 6 bases and J lost 3, with 14 bases in between. The CDR3 has 15 amino acids. This CDR3 reads CATSLSGLDYNEQFF. Written as DNA, the CDR3 is TGTGCCACCAGTTTATCGGGACTGGACTACAATGAGCAGTTCTTC.

This sequence joins TRBV5-4 and TRBJ2-1; 7 bases line up with TRBD2. The CDR3 runs to 15 residues. Germline V CDR1 and CDR2: SGHNT, YYREEE (reference sequence). The V and J ends lost 2 bases and 5 bases, in that order; junction bases with no gene match: 7. Written as DNA, the CDR3 is TGTGCCAGCAGCTTCATCGGGACTACGGACAATGAGCAGTTCTTC. It yields the protein CASSFIGTTDNEQFF.

Here the CDR3 reads CSARDSTGNAEAFF. The CDR3 DNA is TGCAGTGCTAGAGATTCAACAGGGAATGCTGAAGCTTTCTTT. V and J are TRBV20-1 and TRBJ1-1; tentative D call: TRBD1 (6 bases). Per germline, CDR1 DFQATT and CDR2 SNEGSKA (reference sequence). V shed 0 bases and J shed 6 bases, with 14 bases lying between them. The CDR3 covers 14 residues.

This clonotype was detected only once. This chain connects TRBV6-2 or TRBV6-3 to TRBJ2-2; unclear D gene. V lost 6 bases and J 3 bases, leaving 8 bases between the germline ends. This CDR3 comprises 13 residues. Germline CDR1 and CDR2: MNHEY and SVGEGT. In nucleotides, the CDR3 is TGTGCCAGCAGCCACGACTACACCGGGGAGCTGTTTTTT. This gives the protein CASSHDYTGELFF.

The V gene is TRBV29-1, the J gene TRBJ1-1; 7 bases map to TRBD1. The CDR3 has 12 residues. Germline-derived CDR1 and CDR2 are SQVTM and ANQGSEA. The junction had 6 bases not matched to a gene; V was cut back by 7 bases and J by 4 bases. CDR3 region: CSGTGVVTEAFF. In DNA, the CDR3 is TGCAGCGGCACAGGGGTGGTCACTGAAGCTTTCTTT.

The rearrangement uses TRBV9 and TRBJ2-3; D tentatively fits TRBD1 or TRBD2 (6 bases each). Germline V gene lookup returns CDR1 SGDLS and CDR2 YYNGEE. This CDR3 region has 14 residues. The V end lost 3 bases, the J end lost 6 bases, and 14 bases lay between the germline ends. In DNA, the CDR3 is TGTGCCAGCAGCGACGGGGGCTCCCGGGATACGCAGTATTTT. It yields the protein CASSDGGSRDTQYF.

The chain joins TRBV30 to TRBJ1-1; D is unresolved. Germline CDR1 is GTSNPN and CDR2 is SVGIG (reference sequence). With 0 bases removed from V and 0 bases from J, the gap between germline ends came to 5 bases. The CDR3 contains 13 residues. The CDR3 bases are TGTGCCTGGAGTGTTGGCTTGAACACTGAAGCTTTCTTT. It specifies CAWSVGLNTEAFF.

This clonotype was found once. The rearrangement links TRBV20-1 to TRBJ2-1, with 7 bases matching TRBD2. J was trimmed by 7 bases and V by 3 bases; bases with no gene match: 3. The CDR3 loop spans 12 amino acids. Per the germline V gene, CDR1 is DFQATT and CDR2 is SNEGSKA (reference sequence). The CDR3 coding sequence is TGCAGTGCTAGGTGGGAGGGAAATGAGCAGTTCTTC. This gives the protein CSARWEGNEQFF.

The chain uses TRBV2 and TRBJ2-1; perhaps TRBD2 as D (6 bases). The CDR3 length is 13 residues. V lost 6 bases to trimming and J lost 7 bases, with 13 bases between them. Germline lookup yields CDR1 SNHLY and CDR2 FYNNEI. The CDR3 protein is CASRLALRNEQFF. CDR3 nucleotide sequence: TGTGCCAGCAGACTAGCATTAAGGAATGAGCAGTTCTTC.

This rearrangement joins TRBV9 to TRBJ1-2, with TRBD1 as a possible D gene (5 bases). CDR1 is SGDLS, CDR2 YYNGEE, per germline. The CDR3 is 16 amino acids. Trimming shortened V by 0 bases and J by 1 base, and 13 bases separated the two germline ends. The CDR3 DNA sequence: TGTGCCAGCAGCGTAGCAAGTCGGGGGAATAACTATGGCTACACCTTC. Amino acid sequence: CASSVASRGNNYGYTF.